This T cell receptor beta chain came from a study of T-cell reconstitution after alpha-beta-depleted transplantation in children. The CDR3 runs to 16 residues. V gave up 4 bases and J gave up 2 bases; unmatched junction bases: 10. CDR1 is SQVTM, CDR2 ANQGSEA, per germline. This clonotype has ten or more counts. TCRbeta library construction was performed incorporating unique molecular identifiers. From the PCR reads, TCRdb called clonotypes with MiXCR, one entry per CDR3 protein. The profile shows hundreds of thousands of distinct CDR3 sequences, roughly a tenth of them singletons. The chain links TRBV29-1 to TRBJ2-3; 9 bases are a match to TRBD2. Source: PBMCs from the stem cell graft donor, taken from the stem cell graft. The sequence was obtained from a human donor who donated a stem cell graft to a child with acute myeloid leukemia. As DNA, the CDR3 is TGCAGCGTTGTTTTATTTACTAGCGGGTTCACAGATACGCAGTATTTT. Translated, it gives CSVVLFTSGFTDTQYF.